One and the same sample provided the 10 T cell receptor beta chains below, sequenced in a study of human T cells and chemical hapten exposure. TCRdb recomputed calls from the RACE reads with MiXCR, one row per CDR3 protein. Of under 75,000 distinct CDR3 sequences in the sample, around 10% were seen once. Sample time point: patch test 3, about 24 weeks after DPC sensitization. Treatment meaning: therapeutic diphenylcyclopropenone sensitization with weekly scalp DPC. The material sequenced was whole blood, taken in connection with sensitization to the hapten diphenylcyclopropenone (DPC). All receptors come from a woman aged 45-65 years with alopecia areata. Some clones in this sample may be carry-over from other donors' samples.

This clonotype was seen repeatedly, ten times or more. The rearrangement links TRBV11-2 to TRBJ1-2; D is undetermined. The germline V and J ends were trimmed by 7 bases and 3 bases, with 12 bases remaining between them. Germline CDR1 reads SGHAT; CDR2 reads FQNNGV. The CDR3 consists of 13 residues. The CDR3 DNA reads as TGTGCCAGCACCGACGGGCCCGACTATGGCTACACCTTC. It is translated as CASTDGPDYGYTF.

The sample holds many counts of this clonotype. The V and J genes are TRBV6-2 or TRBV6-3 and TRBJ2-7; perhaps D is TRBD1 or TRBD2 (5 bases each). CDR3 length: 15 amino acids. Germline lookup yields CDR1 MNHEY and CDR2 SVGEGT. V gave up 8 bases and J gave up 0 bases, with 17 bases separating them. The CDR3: CASGRDHYLSYEQYF. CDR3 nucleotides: TGTGCCAGCGGACGGGACCATTACCTCTCCTACGAGCAGTACTTC.

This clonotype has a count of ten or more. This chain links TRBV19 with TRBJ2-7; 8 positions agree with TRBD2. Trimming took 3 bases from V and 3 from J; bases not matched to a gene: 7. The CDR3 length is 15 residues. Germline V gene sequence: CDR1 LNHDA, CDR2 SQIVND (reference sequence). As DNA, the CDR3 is TGTGCCAGTAGTATTCTTGGGAGCGGGAGCTACGAGCAGTACTTC. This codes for CASSILGSGSYEQYF.

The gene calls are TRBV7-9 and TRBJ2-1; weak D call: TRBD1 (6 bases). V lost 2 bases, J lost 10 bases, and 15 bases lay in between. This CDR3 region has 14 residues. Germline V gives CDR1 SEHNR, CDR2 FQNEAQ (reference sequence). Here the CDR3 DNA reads TGTGCCAGCAGCTTACCGAGTACAGGGTCGGAGCAGTTCTTC. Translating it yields CASSLPSTGSEQFF.

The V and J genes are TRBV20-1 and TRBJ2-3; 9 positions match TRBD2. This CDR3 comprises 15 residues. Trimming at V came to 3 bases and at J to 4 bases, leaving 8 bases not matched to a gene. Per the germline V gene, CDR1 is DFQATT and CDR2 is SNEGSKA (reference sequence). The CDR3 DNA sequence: TGCAGTGCTAGGGGGGGTAGCGGGAGATCAGATACGCAGTATTTT. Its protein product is CSARGGSGRSDTQYF.

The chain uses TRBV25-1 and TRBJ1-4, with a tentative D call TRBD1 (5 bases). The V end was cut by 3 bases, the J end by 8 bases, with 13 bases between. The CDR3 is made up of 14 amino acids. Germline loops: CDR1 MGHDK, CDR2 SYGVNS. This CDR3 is CASSESAGREKLFF. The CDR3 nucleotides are TGTGCCAGCAGTGAGTCGGCGGGGCGGGAAAAACTGTTTTTT.

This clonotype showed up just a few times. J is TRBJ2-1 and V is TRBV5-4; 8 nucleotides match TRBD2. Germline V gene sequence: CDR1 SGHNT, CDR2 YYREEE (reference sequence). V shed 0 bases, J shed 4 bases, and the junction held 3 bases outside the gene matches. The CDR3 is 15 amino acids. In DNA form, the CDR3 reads TGTGCCAGCAGCTTGGGCGGGGGGTTTTACAATGAGCAGTTCTTC. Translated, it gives CASSLGGGFYNEQFF.

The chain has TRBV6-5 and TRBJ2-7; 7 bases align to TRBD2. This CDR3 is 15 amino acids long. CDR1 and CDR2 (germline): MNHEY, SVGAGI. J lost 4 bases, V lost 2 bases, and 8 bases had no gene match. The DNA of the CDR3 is TGTGCCAGCAGTTACCTGCGACCGGGAGGATACGAGCAGTACTTC. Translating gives CASSYLRPGGYEQYF.

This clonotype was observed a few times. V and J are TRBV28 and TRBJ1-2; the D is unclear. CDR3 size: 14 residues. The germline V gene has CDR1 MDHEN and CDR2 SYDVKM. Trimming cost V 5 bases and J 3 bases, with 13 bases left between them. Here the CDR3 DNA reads TGTGCCAGCAGTACGAGCGAAGGGTACTATGGCTACACCTTC. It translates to CASSTSEGYYGYTF.

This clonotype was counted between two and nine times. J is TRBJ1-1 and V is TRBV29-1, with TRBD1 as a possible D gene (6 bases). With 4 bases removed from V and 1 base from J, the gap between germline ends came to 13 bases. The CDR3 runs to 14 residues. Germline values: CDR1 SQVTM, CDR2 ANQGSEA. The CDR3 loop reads CSVVHRGPNTEAFF. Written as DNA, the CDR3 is TGCAGCGTTGTCCACCGGGGGCCGAACACTGAAGCTTTCTTT.